This T cell receptor beta chain was retrieved from a study of OX40 agonist ivuxolimab in advanced cancers. At the level of the study: Those treated in dose escalation had hepatocellular carcinoma, melanoma, renal cell cancer or head and neck cancer.

V was shortened by 5 bases and J by 0 bases, with 16 bases between the two germline ends. In germline, CDR1 is PRHDT, CDR2 FYEKMQ (reference sequence). The CDR3 spans 16 residues. Using immunoSEQ multiplex PCR, the repertoire was profiled, and TCRdb retains in-frame clones only, with some absent. Here the sample spans over 60,000 clones, 94% being singletons. The J gene is TRBJ1-1, the V gene TRBV13; weak D call: TRBD1 (6 bases). The clonotype was recovered from an adult with an advanced solid tumor such as melanoma, head and neck, liver or kidney cancer. The sequencing used CD4+ or CD8+ T cells sorted from blood, collected in a trial of the OX40 agonist ivuxolimab. CDR3 sequence: CASSKRDIALNTEAFF. The CDR3 nucleotides are TGTGCCAGCAGCAAACGGGACATAGCTTTGAACACTGAAGCTTTCTTT.